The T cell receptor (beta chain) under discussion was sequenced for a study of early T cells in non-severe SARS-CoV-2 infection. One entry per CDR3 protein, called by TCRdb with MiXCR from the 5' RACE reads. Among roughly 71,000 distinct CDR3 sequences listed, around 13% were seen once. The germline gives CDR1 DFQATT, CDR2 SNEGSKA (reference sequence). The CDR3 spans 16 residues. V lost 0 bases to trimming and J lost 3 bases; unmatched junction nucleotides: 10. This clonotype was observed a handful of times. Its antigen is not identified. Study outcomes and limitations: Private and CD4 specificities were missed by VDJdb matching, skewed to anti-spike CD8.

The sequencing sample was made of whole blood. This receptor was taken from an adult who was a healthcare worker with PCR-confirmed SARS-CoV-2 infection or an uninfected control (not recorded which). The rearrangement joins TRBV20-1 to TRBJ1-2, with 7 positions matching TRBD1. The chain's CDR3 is CSARDLVPGGYYGYTF. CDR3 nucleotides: TGCAGTGCTAGAGATCTTGTGCCAGGGGGGTACTATGGCTACACCTTC.